What follows are 12 T cell receptor beta chains derived from one specimen sequenced in a study of cytomegalovirus exposure and HLA in healthy donors. PCR employed 60 Vbeta and 13 Jbeta primers. The table came from immunoSEQ multiplex PCR; TCRdb's copy has only in-frame clones and leaves some out. The sample records approximately 160,000 clones, about 81% being singletons. Sequencing was carried out using PBMCs. The receptors originated from a woman aged 18-35 years in good health and CMV-seronegative.

The chain uses TRBV18 and TRBJ2-3; a weak D match, TRBD2 (6 bases). Germline V gene sequence: CDR1 KGHSH, CDR2 LQKENI. This CDR3 contains 13 residues. Trimming removed 6 bases at V and 5 bases at J, with 12 bases between. Here the CDR3 reads CASSPLGGDTQYF. CDR3 nucleotides: TGTGCCAGCTCCCCCCTCGGGGGAGATACGCAGTATTTT.

V is TRBV6-9 and J is TRBJ1-1; no firm D call. CDR3 size: 11 residues. The germline CDR1 and CDR2 sequences are MNHGY and SVAAGI. V shed 7 bases and J shed 1 base, with 4 bases lying between them. CDR3 DNA: TGTGCCAGCACGGGGAACACTGAAGCTTTCTTT. Translated, it gives CASTGNTEAFF.

The genes are TRBV29-1 and TRBJ2-2, with a tentative D call TRBD1 (6 bases). With 6 bases removed from V and 0 bases from J, the gap between germline ends came to 11 bases. CDR3 length: 14 residues. Per germline, CDR1 SQVTM and CDR2 ANQGSEA. As DNA, the CDR3 is TGCAGCGTACTCGGGACAACGAACACCGGGGAGCTGTTTTTT. Encoded protein: CSVLGTTNTGELFF.

The chain employs TRBV6-6 and TRBJ1-2; D gene uncertain. Germline V gene sequence: CDR1 MNHNY, CDR2 SVGAGI (reference sequence). Trimming removed 6 bases from V and 9 bases from J, with 20 bases in between. The CDR3 extends over 14 amino acids. The CDR3 nucleotides read TGTGCCAGCAGACTATACTTGGAGGGCGCGCGCTACACCTTC. It codes for CASRLYLEGARYTF.

This CDR3 reads CASRTGTGYSPLHF. In nucleotides, the CDR3 is TGTGCCAGCAGGACAGGGACTGGATATTCACCCCTCCACTTT. The chain is built from TRBV2 and TRBJ1-6, with 7 positions matching TRBD1. V trimming: 6 bases; J trimming: 8 bases; junction bases outside the gene matches: 7. CDR1 and CDR2 from the germline V gene are SNHLY and FYNNEI. This CDR3 region has 14 residues.

The rearrangement uses TRBV4-1 and TRBJ1-4; no definite D call. The CDR3 consists of 15 residues. Germline V gene data show CDR1 as MGHRA and CDR2 as YSYEKL. The germline V and J ends were trimmed by 1 base and 7 bases, with 13 bases remaining between them. For the CDR3, the DNA is TGCGCCAGCAGCCAAGCTTCAGGTTTGGGTGAAAAACTGTTTTTT. It translates to CASSQASGLGEKLFF.

This clone appeared once. The J gene is TRBJ2-7, the V gene TRBV30; tentative D call: TRBD1 (6 bases). Germline CDR1 reads GTSNPN; CDR2 reads SVGIG (reference sequence). This CDR3 contains 13 residues. V dropped 3 bases and J dropped 2 bases, with 11 bases sitting between them. The CDR3 DNA sequence: TGTGCCTGGAGCCCAGGGGTCGCCTACGAGCAGTACTTC. Protein product: CAWSPGVAYEQYF.

The genes are TRBV21-1 and TRBJ1-5; TRBD1 was called by the table and not checked on the DNA. TRBV21-1 represents a pseudogene. The length of the CDR3 is 16 residues. Written as DNA, the CDR3 is TGTGCCAGCAGCTTCTACGGACAGAATAGCAATCAGCCCCAGCATTTT. It yields the protein CASSFYGQNSNQPQHF.

V and J are TRBV7-3 and TRBJ2-5; a possible D gene is TRBD1 (5 bases). CDR3 size: 15 residues. Per the germline V gene, CDR1 is SGHTA and CDR2 is FQGTGA. V lost 5 bases, J lost 4 bases, and 17 bases lay in between. The CDR3 coding sequence is TGTGCCAGCAGCCCAACCGGACATATGGGAGAGACCCAGTACTTC. Translation gives CASSPTGHMGETQYF.

This clone was seen once. V and J are TRBV28 and TRBJ1-2; 11 bases fit TRBD1. The trim removed 6 bases at V and 6 bases at J, leaving 3 bases unmatched. Germline values: CDR1 MDHEN, CDR2 SYDVKM. This CDR3 contains 13 residues. The CDR3 is CASREDRGHGYTF. The CDR3 DNA reads TGTGCCAGCAGAGAGGACAGGGGGCATGGCTACACCTTC.

There are a few counts of this clone. V and J are TRBV5-1 and TRBJ2-2, with D perhaps TRBD1 (5 bases). This CDR3 spans 15 amino acids. Germline V gene lookup returns CDR1 SGHRS and CDR2 YFSETQ. Trimming shortened V by 2 bases and J by 0 bases, and 8 bases separated the two germline ends. CDR3 coding DNA: TGCGCCAGCAGCTTTGGGGCCGCGAACACCGGGGAGCTGTTTTTT. As protein: CASSFGAANTGELFF.

The V gene is TRBV28, the J gene TRBJ2-1; a weak D match, TRBD2 (6 bases). Germline V gene data show CDR1 as MDHEN and CDR2 as SYDVKM. Trimming took 1 base from V and 5 from J, leaving 9 bases between them. This CDR3 has 14 amino acids. The chain's CDR3 is CASSLSSAHNEQFF. CDR3 DNA: TGTGCCAGCAGTTTATCTAGCGCCCACAATGAGCAGTTCTTC.